This T cell receptor (beta chain) was profiled in a study of cytomegalovirus exposure and HLA in healthy donors. The table lists this clone with a count of one. Its specificity is unknown. The germline CDR1 and CDR2 sequences are MNHEY and SMNVEV (reference sequence). The CDR3 sequence is 13 residues long. Between the trimmed V and J ends, which lost 7 bases and 6 bases, there was a span of 15 bases. Whole-study findings and limits: Near-uniform donor sequencing depth was presumed by presence/absence analyses. Sequencing had likely introduced a cluster of highly shared sequence variants as an artifact.

Both 60 Vbeta primers and 13 Jbeta primers went into the PCR. The table came from immunoSEQ multiplex PCR; TCRdb's copy has only in-frame clones and leaves some out. The sample shows roughly 160,000 clones, approximately 80% of them seen only once. The rearrangement joins TRBV27 to TRBJ1-1; TRBD1 might be the D (5 bases). Sequenced input: PBMCs. This clonotype was obtained from a male donor in good health and CMV-seronegative. CDR3 bases: TGTGCCAGCACTCCTGTGGGGGGGTCTGAAGCTTTCTTT. Its protein is CASTPVGGSEAFF.